The clone carrying this T cell receptor beta chain was counted many times. The antigen is unknown. The data are from a study of CD8 T cells in ankylosing spondylitis. One entry per CDR3 protein results from TCRdb running MiXCR on the 5' RACE reads. The repertoire has 130,000 or so distinct CDR3 sequences, about 7% of them found once; the top ten carry 9% to 15%. J was trimmed by 1 base and V by 0 bases; bases with no gene match: 6. The germline V gene encodes CDR1 SGHAT and CDR2 FQNNGV. The CDR3 spans 18 residues. Overall study results and limits: Existing reports had already noted some motif variants in reactive arthritis synovial fluid and blood. In peripheral blood, disease-linked CD8+ clones occurred at relatively low frequencies.

Sequenced: blood, either unsorted or a sorted T cell fraction (not recorded which). This rearrangement joins TRBV11-2 to TRBJ2-1; 10 bases are shared with TRBD2. This TCR derives from a male donor with ankylosing spondylitis or in good health (not recorded which). DNA for the CDR3: TGTGCCAGCAGCTTAGAAGCGGGGGGGCATGGGTCCTACAATGAGCAGTTCTTC. It specifies CASSLEAGGHGSYNEQFF.